The clone carrying this TCR beta chain was detected only a few times. Its cognate antigen is unknown. Expansion of antigen-specific CD4+ T cells with viral peptide pools was carried out by the ViraFEST assay before sequencing. Investigators separated out CD4+ T cells once more than nine days of culture had passed. Every participant took two doses of the BNT162b2 or mRNA-1273 vaccine. Method: immunoSEQ multiplex PCR; TCRdb's copy keeps in-frame clones and lacks some. Here the sample spans approximately 30,000 clones, over 55% being singletons. CDR1 and CDR2 (germline): LNHDA, SQIVND (reference sequence). The ends were cut back, 5 bases at V and 4 bases at J, with 14 bases in the middle. This CDR3 has 15 residues. This sample is drawn from a study of vaccination effects on CD4 cells after COVID-19. General observations from the study: Vaccine- and infection-induced clones showed marked clonal contraction late following vaccination.

This receptor was taken from a human donor who received a COVID-19 vaccine. This chain connects TRBV19 to TRBJ1-4, with D possibly matching TRBD1 (6 bases). The sequencing used CD4+ T cells from PBMCs cultured with SARS-CoV-2 spike peptides, collected after COVID-19 vaccination. The CDR3 DNA sequence: TGTGCCAGTAGTCCCTCCGGGACACATAATGAAAAACTGTTTTTT. Translation gives CASSPSGTHNEKLFF.